The rows below give T cell receptor beta chains drawn from one sample of a study of PD-L1 blockade in urothelial cancer. Data came from immunoSEQ multiplex PCR; TCRdb stores just in-frame clones and leaves some out. The repertoire holds tens of thousands of clones, with roughly 84% as singletons. This material consisted of PBMCs, taken around atezolizumab (anti-PD-L1) treatment. Receptor source: a woman aged 70-85 years with urothelial cancer. Both conserved end residues are part of each CDR3. The D gene is left open where the match is weak. A clone size is listed for some rows: how often the clone was seen (once, few, many), or a class if it is expanded.

clone_size j_call v_call d_call cdr3_nt cdr3_aa
. TRBJ2-6 TRBV6-1 . TGTGCCAGCAGTGAGTTTGGGGGGAACTCAGGGGCCAACGTCCTGACTTTC CASSEFGGNSGANVLTF
. TRBJ1-2 TRBV28 TRBD1 TGTGCCAGCAGTTCCCCGGACAGGGGAACCGGTGGCTACACCTTC CASSSPDRGTGGYTF
. TRBJ2-1 TRBV27 TRBD2 TGTGCCAGCAGTTTCGGTCTAGCGGAATACAATGAGCAGTTCTTC CASSFGLAEYNEQFF
. TRBJ2-2 TRBV11-2 TRBD1 TGTGCCAGCAGCTTATACAGGGGAGACACCGGGGAGCTGTTTTTT CASSLYRGDTGELFF
. TRBJ2-2 TRBV19 TRBD2 TGTGCCAGGATAGCGGGAGAAGGCACCGGGGAGCTGTTTTTT CARIAGEGTGELFF
. TRBJ1-2 TRBV30 . TGTGCCTGGAGTGTAAGAGGGCCGGTCACCTTC CAWSVRGPVTF
. TRBJ2-7 TRBV29-1 TRBD1 TGCAGCGTTGCTGGACAGGGGTTTTACGAGCAGTACTTC CSVAGQGFYEQYF
. TRBJ2-7 TRBV27 TRBD1 TGTGCCAGCAGTACAATCGGGACAGGGGGCGCCGGTAAAACCTACGAGCAGTACTTC CASSTIGTGGAGKTYEQYF
. TRBJ1-5 TRBV30 . TGTGCCTGGAGTGACAGGGCCGGATTAGGGAGCAATCAGCCCCAGCATTTT CAWSDRAGLGSNQPQHF
. TRBJ2-7 TRBV4-1 . TGCGCCAGCAGCCAAGATCTAGGCAGTTACTACGAGCAGTACTTC CASSQDLGSYYEQYF
. TRBJ1-5 TRBV6-5 TRBD1 TGTGCCAGCAGCGGCCGGGACAGAGACAATCAGCCCCAGCATTTT CASSGRDRDNQPQHF
. TRBJ2-3 TRBV5-1 TRBD2 TGCGCCAGCAGCTCCGGACTAGTCACAGATACGCAGTATTTT CASSSGLVTDTQYF
. TRBJ1-5 TRBV6-6 TRBD1 TGTGCCAGCAGTCGACAGGGGGCGGTTCAGCCCCAGCATTTT CASSRQGAVQPQHF
once TRBJ2-3 TRBV7-9 TRBD2 TGTGCCAGCAGCTTTTTGGGACTAGCGGGAGGCACAGATACGCAGTATTTT CASSFLGLAGGTDTQYF
. TRBJ1-2 TRBV4-3 . TGCGCCAGCAGCCCACAGAGAAGGCGGGATTTCAATGGCTACACCTTC CASSPQRRRDFNGYTF
few TRBJ1-2 TRBV30 TRBD1 TGTGCCCTCACACAACAGGACAGGGGGTCAATAGATGGCTACACCTTC CALTQQDRGSIDGYTF
. TRBJ2-7 TRBV29-1 . TGCAGCGTCATTACAGGCGGGGACTTCGGGCAGTACTTC CSVITGGDFGQYF
. TRBJ2-7 TRBV6-4 TRBD1 TGTGCCACCGGGACAGTGAGCTCCTACGAGCAGTACTTC CATGTVSSYEQYF